The rows below give T cell receptor beta chains drawn from one sample of a study of cytomegalovirus exposure and HLA in healthy donors. Assay used: immunoSEQ multiplex PCR; TCRdb lists only in-frame clones, some missing. This table has 150,000 to 200,000 clones, around 80% appearing once. Sequencing input: PBMCs. The receptors originated from a woman aged 50 to 65 in good health and CMV-seropositive. CDR3s include the opening cysteine and the closing phenylalanine or tryptophan. Each record gives: CDR3 protein, CDR3 DNA, J gene, clone size, D gene, V gene. A D gene is named only where the DNA matches it firmly. Size is stated for part of the rows, as once, few or many counts, or as a class when the clone is expanded.

CASKTWRSSYEQYF TGTGCCAGCAAAACATGGAGGAGCTCCTACGAGCAGTACTTC TRBJ2-7 - - TRBV11-2
CASSFDRANYGYTF TGCGCCAGCAGCTTCGACAGGGCTAACTATGGCTACACCTTC TRBJ1-2 - TRBD1 TRBV5-1
CASSLWTSGRYEQFF TGTGCCAGCAGCCTCTGGACTAGCGGGAGGTATGAGCAGTTCTTC TRBJ2-1 - TRBD2 TRBV5-8
CASNQGRAGELFF TGTGCCAGCAACCAGGGGCGAGCCGGGGAGCTGTTTTTT TRBJ2-2 - - TRBV28
CASGSTSRDTDTQYF TGTGCTAGTGGTTCGACTAGCAGAGACACAGATACGCAGTATTTT TRBJ2-3 - TRBD2 TRBV12-5
CASSLDRDNEQFF TGTGCCAGCAGCTTAGACAGGGACAATGAGCAGTTCTTC TRBJ2-1 - TRBD1 TRBV7-3
CASSQPQGGYTF TGTGCCAGCAGTCAACCCCAGGGAGGCTACACCTTC TRBJ1-2 once - TRBV25-1
CASSPRDFNEKLFF TGTGCCAGCAGCCCCCGGGATTTCAATGAAAAACTGTTTTTT TRBJ1-4 few - TRBV14
CASSPGTGGNSPLHF TGTGCCAGCTCACCCGGGACAGGGGGGAATTCACCCCTCCACTTT TRBJ1-6 - TRBD1 TRBV18
CAIKRGLASLYEQYF TGTGCCATCAAAAGGGGGCTCGCCTCACTCTACGAGCAGTACTTC TRBJ2-7 - TRBD1 TRBV6-1
CASSLSSGVYNEQFF TGTGCCAGCAGCTTAAGTAGCGGGGTATACAATGAGCAGTTCTTC TRBJ2-1 - TRBD2 TRBV11-1
CASSSRTGNSNQPQHF TGTGCCAGCAGTTCCCGGACAGGGAATAGCAATCAGCCCCAGCATTTT TRBJ1-5 - TRBD1 TRBV27
CASSLGQGASVVTEAFF TGCGCCAGCAGCCTCGGACAGGGGGCAAGCGTCGTCACTGAAGCTTTCTTT TRBJ1-1 - TRBD1 TRBV5-1
CASRESPGQGASYTF TGCGCCAGCAGAGAATCTCCGGGACAGGGGGCTAGCTACACCTTC TRBJ1-2 - TRBD1 TRBV5-1
CASRGGAAYGYTF TGTGCCAGCAGAGGGGGCGCTGCCTATGGCTACACCTTC TRBJ1-2 - TRBD1 TRBV9
CASSKDSNNEQFF TGTGCCAGCAGTAAAGATTCTAACAATGAGCAGTTCTTC TRBJ2-1 - - TRBV5-5
CASSLQGGYGYTF TGTGCCAGCAGCTTGCAGGGAGGCTATGGCTACACCTTC TRBJ1-2 few - TRBV7-2
CASSQGGFDSSTDTQYF TGTGCCAGCAGCCAGGGGGGTTTCGATTCTAGCACAGATACGCAGTATTTT TRBJ2-3 - - TRBV11-3
CASTSGQGDGEAFF TGTGCCAGCACCTCGGGACAGGGGGACGGTGAAGCTTTCTTT TRBJ1-1 - TRBD1 TRBV28